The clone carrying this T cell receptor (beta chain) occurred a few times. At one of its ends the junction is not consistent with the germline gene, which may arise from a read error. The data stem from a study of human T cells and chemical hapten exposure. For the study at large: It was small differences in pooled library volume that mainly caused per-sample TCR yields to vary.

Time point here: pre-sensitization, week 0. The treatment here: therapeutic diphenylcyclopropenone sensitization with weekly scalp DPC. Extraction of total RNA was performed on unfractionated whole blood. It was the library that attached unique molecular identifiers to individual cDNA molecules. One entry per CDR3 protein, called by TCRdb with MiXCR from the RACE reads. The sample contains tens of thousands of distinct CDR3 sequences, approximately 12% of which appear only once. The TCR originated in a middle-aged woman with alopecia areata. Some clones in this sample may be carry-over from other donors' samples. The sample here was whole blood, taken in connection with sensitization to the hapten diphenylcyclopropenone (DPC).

Here the CDR3 DNA reads TGTGCCAGCAGCTTCTCGGGGGAGACAGGGTTACACTTC. It specifies CASSFSGETGLHF. The rearrangement links TRBV7-9 to TRBJ2-7; D is perhaps TRBD1 (7 bases). Germline V gene lookup returns CDR1 SEHNR and CDR2 FQNEAQ (reference sequence). This CDR3 region has 13 residues.